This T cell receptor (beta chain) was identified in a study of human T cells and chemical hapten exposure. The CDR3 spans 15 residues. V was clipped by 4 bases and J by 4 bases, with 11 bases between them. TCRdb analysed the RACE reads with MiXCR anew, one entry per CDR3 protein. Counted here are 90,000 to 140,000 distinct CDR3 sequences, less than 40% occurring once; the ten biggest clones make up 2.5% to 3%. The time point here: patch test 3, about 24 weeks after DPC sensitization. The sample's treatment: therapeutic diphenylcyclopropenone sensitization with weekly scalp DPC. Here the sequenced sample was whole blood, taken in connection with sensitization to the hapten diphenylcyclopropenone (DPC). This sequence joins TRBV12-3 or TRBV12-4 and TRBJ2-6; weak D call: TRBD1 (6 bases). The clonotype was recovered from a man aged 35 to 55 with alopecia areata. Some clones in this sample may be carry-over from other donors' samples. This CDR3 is CASSSTGRGANVLTF. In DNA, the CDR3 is TGTGCCAGCAGTTCTACAGGGAGAGGGGCCAACGTCCTGACTTTC.